This entry is about one T cell receptor beta chain. Antigen: not known. Using immunoSEQ multiplex PCR, the repertoire was profiled, and TCRdb retains in-frame clones only, with some absent. The profile shows approximately 420,000 clones, roughly 88% of them singletons. This sample's treatment: 15 to 20 received Ad26.COV2.S at low or high dose, single or two shots; several received placebo; per-sample allocation not given. The samples date from day 63 after the first vaccine or placebo injection. The vaccine delivered Wuhan-strain SARS-CoV-2 spike through an Ad26 vector. The data were taken from a study of Ad26.COV2.S vaccination and SARS-CoV-2 variants. Study overall: Ad26.COV2.S shots went into the muscle once or twice, 56 days apart.

Study-level points and caveats: Measurements of TCR breadth and depth may have given underestimates of the total T cell responses.

This CDR3 is 12 amino acids long. V shed 0 bases and J shed 6 bases, with 4 bases lying between them. The germline V gene has CDR1 LNHDA and CDR2 SQIVND (reference sequence). The sample here was peripheral blood, taken in a trial of Ad26.COV2.S vaccine versus placebo. The V gene is TRBV19, the J gene TRBJ2-3; D remains unclear. The sequence was obtained from a person aged 18-60 years who received the Ad26.COV2.S COVID-19 vaccine or a placebo. In DNA, the CDR3 is TGTGCCAGTAGTATAGATCGCGATACGCAGTATTTT. It is translated as CASSIDRDTQYF.